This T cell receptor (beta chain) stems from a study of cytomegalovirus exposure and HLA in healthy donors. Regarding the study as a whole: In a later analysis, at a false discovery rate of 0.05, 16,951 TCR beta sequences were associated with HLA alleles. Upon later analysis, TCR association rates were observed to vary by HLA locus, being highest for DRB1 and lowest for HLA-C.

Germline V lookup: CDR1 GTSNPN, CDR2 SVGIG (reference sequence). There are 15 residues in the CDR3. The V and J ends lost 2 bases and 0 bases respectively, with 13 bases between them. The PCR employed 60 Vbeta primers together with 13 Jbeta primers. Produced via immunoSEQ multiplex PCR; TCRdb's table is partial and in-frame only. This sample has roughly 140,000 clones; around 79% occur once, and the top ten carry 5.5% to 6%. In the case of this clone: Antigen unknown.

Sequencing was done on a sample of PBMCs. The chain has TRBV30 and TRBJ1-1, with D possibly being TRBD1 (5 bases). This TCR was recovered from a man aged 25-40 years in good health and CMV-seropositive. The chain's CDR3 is CAWSQAGPMNTEAFF. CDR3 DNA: TGTGCCTGGAGTCAGGCAGGGCCCATGAACACTGAAGCTTTCTTT.